This T cell receptor (beta chain) was profiled in a study of blood T cell repertoires in COVID-19. Study information: The United States, Italy and Spain were the sources of the acute and convalescent COVID-19 samples. T cells, B-cell-depleted T cells, or PBMCs supplied cDNA or gDNA.

The CDR3 length is 14 residues. Unmatched junction bases numbered 5, after V lost 3 bases and J lost 4 bases. Germline-derived CDR1 and CDR2 are GTSNPN and SVGIG (reference sequence). Source study methods: Amplified reference gene primers provided the basis for estimating nucleated cell counts. Generated by immunoSEQ multiplex PCR, the TCRdb table keeps only in-frame clones and is missing some. Clone size and the V and J calls come from that table; the DNA yielded D and trimming. The data contain over 50,000 clones, around 77% of them singletons. The specimen was peripheral blood. This chain connects TRBV30 to TRBJ2-7, with 11 bases lining up with TRBD2. The origin of this receptor is a man older than 75 with active or convalescent COVID-19. For the CDR3, the DNA is TGTGCCTGGAGAGGTAGCGGGAGGGGGTACGAGCAGTACTTC. Its translation is CAWRGSGRGYEQYF.